Reported below is one T cell receptor (beta chain). This clonotype was seen many times. The specificity of this receptor is unknown. The record has no base qualities; no much larger clone is one base away. Its CDR3 holds 12 amino acids, cysteine through phenylalanine. This entry keeps only the CDR3 DNA: 36 bases, framed from base 1. CDR1 and CDR2, looked up from the germline V gene, are SNHLY and FYNNEI. V is reduced by 0 bases and J by 14 bases, leaving a spacing of 10 bases between them. The data were produced on an Illumina HiSeq 2000. TCR beta chain libraries were generated through multiplex PCR amplification. High-throughput sequencing was used to analyze the amplified TCR beta chain products. In-frame beta chains were kept once TCRdb had trimmed the public reads at Q25 with fastp and called clones with MiXCR. CDR3 protein sequences are deduplicated, and each keeps its most common genes and DNA. The sample profile shows about 130,000 distinct CDR3 sequences; 21% of them were found once. The ten largest make up roughly 2% of the sample.

The entry originates in a study of breast tumors, draining lymph nodes, adjacent tissues (TCRdb year 2016). A note on the overall study: In breast cancer patients, the study compared the TCR beta repertoires of tumor, adjacent nontumor tissue and axillary lymph nodes. The study aimed to assess the relationships and possible T-cell exchange between tumor, surrounding tissue and draining lymph node repertoires in human breast cancer. Results and caveats for the whole study, not just this receptor: The similarity between tumor and nontumor tissue repertoires was significantly greater in luminal-like breast cancer than in basal-like breast cancer. Tumor T-cell repertoires showed less diversity than lymph node repertoires and more diversity than nontumor tissue repertoires, and tumor T-cell repertoires showed preferential V and J gene usage. The data were considered consistent with most tumor T cells being derived from the lymph node and subsequently expanding within tumor tissue. The conclusion that tumor T cells originate in lymph nodes was framed as consistent with a hypothesis rather than directly demonstrated.

Lymph node samples came from the axillary draining lymph nodes of breast cancer patients. The clonotype comes from a female donor with breast cancer. Some clones in this sample may be carry-over from other donors' samples. Material: axillary lymph node tissue. Recombination joined TRBV2 with TRBJ1-4; the D gene cannot be resolved reliably. The CDR3 protein: CASSEASRVLFF. The nucleotide sequence reads as follows: TGTGCCAGCAGTGAAGCCAGCCGCGTTCTGTTTTTT.